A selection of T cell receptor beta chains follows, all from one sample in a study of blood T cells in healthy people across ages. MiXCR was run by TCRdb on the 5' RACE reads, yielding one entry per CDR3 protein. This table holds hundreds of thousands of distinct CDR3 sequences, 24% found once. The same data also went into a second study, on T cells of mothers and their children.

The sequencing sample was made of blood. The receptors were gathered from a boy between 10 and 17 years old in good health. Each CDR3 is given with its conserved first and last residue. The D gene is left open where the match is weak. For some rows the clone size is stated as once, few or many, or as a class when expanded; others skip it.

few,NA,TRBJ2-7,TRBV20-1,TGCAGTGCCATTCCCGAGGACACCCAAAGCTCCTACGAGCAGTACTTC,CSAIPEDTQSSYEQYF
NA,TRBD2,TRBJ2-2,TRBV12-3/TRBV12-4,TGTGCCAGCAGTTCCCGGGGGGGGACCAACACCGGGGAGCTGTTTTTT,CASSSRGGTNTGELFF
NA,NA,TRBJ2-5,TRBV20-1,TGCAGTGCTAGTGACGCGGTATCTACCTACAATGAGCAGCTCTTC,CSASDAVSTYNEQLF
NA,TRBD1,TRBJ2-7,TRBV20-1,TGCGGTGCCCCGGGACAGGGATCCTACGAGCAGTACTTC,CGAPGQGSYEQYF
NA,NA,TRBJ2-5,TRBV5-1,TGCGCCAGCAGCGGAAAAGGACTTGACGGAGAGACCCAGTACTTC,CASSGKGLDGETQYF
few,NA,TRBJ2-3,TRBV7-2,TGTGCCAGCAGCTTACCGGGGGACGTCACAGATACGCAGTATTTT,CASSLPGDVTDTQYF
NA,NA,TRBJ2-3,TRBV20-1,TGCAGTGGCCCGGACTCTCTCGTTCGCACAGATACGCAGTATTTT,CSGPDSLVRTDTQYF
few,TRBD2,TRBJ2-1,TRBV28,TGTGCCAGCAGTCTCTCTAGCGGGAGCTCCTACAATGAGCAGTTCTTC,CASSLSSGSSYNEQFF
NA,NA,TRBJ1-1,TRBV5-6,TGTGCCAGCAGCCTAATCTTCATAGCGAACACTGAAGCTTTCTTT,CASSLIFIANTEAFF
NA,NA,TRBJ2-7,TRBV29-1,TGCAGCGTTGAAGGTGGGGCCAGGGCGAGCTACGAGCAGTACTTC,CSVEGGARASYEQYF
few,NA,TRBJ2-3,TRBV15,TGTGCCACCAGCAGAGCCCGGACCGCCGGGAATACGCAGTATTTT,CATSRARTAGNTQYF